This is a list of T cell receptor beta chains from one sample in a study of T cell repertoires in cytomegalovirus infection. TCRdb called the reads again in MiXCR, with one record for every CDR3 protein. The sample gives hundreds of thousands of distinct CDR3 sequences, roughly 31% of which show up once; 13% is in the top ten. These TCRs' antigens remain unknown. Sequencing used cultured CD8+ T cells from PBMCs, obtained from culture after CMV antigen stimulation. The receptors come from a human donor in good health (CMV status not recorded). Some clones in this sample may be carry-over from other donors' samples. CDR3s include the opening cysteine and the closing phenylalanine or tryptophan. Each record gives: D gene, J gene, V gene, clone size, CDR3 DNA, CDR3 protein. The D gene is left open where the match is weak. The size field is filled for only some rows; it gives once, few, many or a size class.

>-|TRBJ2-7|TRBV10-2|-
TGCGCCAGCGGCAGTGGAGGGTTCGGGGAGCAGTACTTC
CASGSGGFGEQYF
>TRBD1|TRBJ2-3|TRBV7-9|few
TGTGCCAGCAGCTTACGAACCGGGACAGGAACCACAGATACGCAGTATTTT
CASSLRTGTGTTDTQYF
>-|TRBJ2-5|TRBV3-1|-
TGTGCCAGCAGAGGTCCTAGCGTTGGAGGGCAAGAGACCCAGTACTTC
CASRGPSVGGQETQYF
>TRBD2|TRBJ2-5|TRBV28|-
TGTGCCAGTCTGAGCGGGGACCAAGAGACCCAGTACTTC
CASLSGDQETQYF
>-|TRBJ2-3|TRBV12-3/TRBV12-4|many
TGTGCCAGCAGTTCGGGGGACCCGACAGATACGCAGTATTTT
CASSSGDPTDTQYF
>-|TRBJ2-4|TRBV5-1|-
TGCGCCAGCAGCTTTCCGGGGGCGACGGCGGACATTCAGTACTTC
CASSFPGATADIQYF
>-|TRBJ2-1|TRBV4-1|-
TGCGCCAGCAGCCAAGTGAAGGATGAGAATGAGCAGTTCTTC
CASSQVKDENEQFF
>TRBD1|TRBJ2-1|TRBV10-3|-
TGTGCCATCAGTGAGTCCGGGACAGTTCTCTACAATGAGCAGTTCTTC
CAISESGTVLYNEQFF
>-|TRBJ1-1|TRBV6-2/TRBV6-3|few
TGTGCCAGCACCACGTGGGGGGCAATGAACACTGAAGCTTTCTTT
CASTTWGAMNTEAFF
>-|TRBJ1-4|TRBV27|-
TGTGCCAGCAGCAAGATGGGACGACTGGAGGAAAAACTGTTTTTT
CASSKMGRLEEKLFF
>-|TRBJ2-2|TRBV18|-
TGTGCCAGCTCACCACCTCGGGGAAACCGGGAGCTGTTTTTT
CASSPPRGNRELFF
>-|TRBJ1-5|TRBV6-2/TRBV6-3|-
TGTGCCAGCAGTTACTCGACAGGTGGAGTTAATCAGCCCCAGCATTTT
CASSYSTGGVNQPQHF
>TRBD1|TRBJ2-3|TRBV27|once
TGTGCCAGCAGGGGGGGACAGGGCCGGACAGATACGCAGTATTTT
CASRGGQGRTDTQYF
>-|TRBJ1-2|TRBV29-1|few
TGCAGCGTTGACTTTACAGGGAATCACTATGGCTACACCTTC
CSVDFTGNHYGYTF
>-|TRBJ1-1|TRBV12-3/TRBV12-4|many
TGTGCCAGCAGTTTCCTGACAGGCGGGGTGGTCAACACTGAAGCTTTCTTT
CASSFLTGGVVNTEAFF
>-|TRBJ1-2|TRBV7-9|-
TGTGCCAGCAGCCTTGGGGAGGGGTACTACACCTTC
CASSLGEGYYTF
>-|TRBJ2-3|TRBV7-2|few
TGTGCCAGCAGCATACGGGCCTTCGGTCCGTATTTT
CASSIRAFGPYF
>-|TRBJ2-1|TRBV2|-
TGTGCCAGCTCGGTGGCTAGCATTGAGCAGTTCTTC
CASSVASIEQFF
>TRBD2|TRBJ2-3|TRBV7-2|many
TGTGCCAGCAGCTTGCTAGCGGGGACTTCGGATACGCAGTATTTT
CASSLLAGTSDTQYF
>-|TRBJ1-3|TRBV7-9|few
TGTGCCAGCAGCTCAGTTAAGTACTCTGGAAACACCATATATTTT
CASSSVKYSGNTIYF
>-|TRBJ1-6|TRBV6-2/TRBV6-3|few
TGTGCCAGCAGTTATGGGCGTTCACCCCTCCACTTT
CASSYGRSPLHF
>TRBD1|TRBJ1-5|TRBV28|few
TGTGCCAGCAACAGACAGGGACTTAGCAATCAGCCCCAGCATTTT
CASNRQGLSNQPQHF
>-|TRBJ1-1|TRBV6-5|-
TGTGCCAGCAGTTACTCATTTGCGGACTTAGTGAACACTGAAGCTTTCTTT
CASSYSFADLVNTEAFF
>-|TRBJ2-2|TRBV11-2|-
TGTGCCGGCAGCCCCTGGATGGGGGGCATGAACACCGGGGAGCTGTTTTTT
CAGSPWMGGMNTGELFF
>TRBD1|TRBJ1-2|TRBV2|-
TGTGCCAGCAGTGAAGCCTCACCGGACAGGGGGCTCTATGGCTACACCTTC
CASSEASPDRGLYGYTF
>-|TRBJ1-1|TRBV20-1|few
TGCAGTGCCAGGGAGGTGGGGGGGGGTACTGAAGCTTTCTTT
CSAREVGGGTEAFF
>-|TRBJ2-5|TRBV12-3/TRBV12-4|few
TGTGCCAGCAGTCCTGTCTCGGATAGAGAGACCCAGTACTTC
CASSPVSDRETQYF
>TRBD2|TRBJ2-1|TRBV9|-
TGTGCCAGCAGCGCCACCCCGGGGGGGCGGGTGAATGAGCAGTTCTTC
CASSATPGGRVNEQFF
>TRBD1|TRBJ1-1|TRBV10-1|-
TGCGCCAGCAGTGAGATTGCGATGGACAGGGTGAACACTGAAGCTTTCTTT
CASSEIAMDRVNTEAFF
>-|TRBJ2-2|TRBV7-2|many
TGTGCCAGCCCCCCTTCAACAGGGCCGGGCACCGGGGAGCTGTTTTTT
CASPPSTGPGTGELFF
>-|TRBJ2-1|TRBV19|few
TGTGCCAGTTCGGGGGCGGGGTACAATGAGCAGTTCTTC
CASSGAGYNEQFF
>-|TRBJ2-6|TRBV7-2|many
TGTGCCAGCAGCTCTTACCGGGCAGAAGATGTAGGGGCCAACGTCCTGACTTTC
CASSSYRAEDVGANVLTF
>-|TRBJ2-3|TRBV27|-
TGTGCCAGCAGTTTCTTTAGCACAGATACGCAGTATTTT
CASSFFSTDTQYF
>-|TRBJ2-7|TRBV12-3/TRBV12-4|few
TGTGCCAGCAGTTTACGTCAGGGGTTGTACTTC
CASSLRQGLYF
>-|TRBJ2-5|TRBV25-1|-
TGTGCCAGCAGTGCGGGAGAGACCCAGTACTTC
CASSAGETQYF
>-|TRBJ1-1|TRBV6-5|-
TGTGCCAGCAGTTACTCCCCGACAGGGAACACTGAAGCTTTCTTT
CASSYSPTGNTEAFF
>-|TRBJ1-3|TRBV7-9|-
TGTGCCAGCAGCACCGAACGACAGGCCTCTGGAAACACCATATATTTT
CASSTERQASGNTIYF
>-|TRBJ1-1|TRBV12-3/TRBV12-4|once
TGTGCCAGCAGTTTAGCATCAGGGGTGAACACTGAAGCTTTCTTT
CASSLASGVNTEAFF
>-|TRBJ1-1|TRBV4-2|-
TGTGCCAGCAGCCAAGAACCCGGGTACACTGAAGCTTTCTTT
CASSQEPGYTEAFF
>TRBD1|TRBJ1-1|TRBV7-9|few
TGTGCCAGCAGTAAGAGACAGGGGTCCCTCACTGAAGCTTTCTTT
CASSKRQGSLTEAFF
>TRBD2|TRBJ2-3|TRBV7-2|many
TGTGCCAGCAGCTTAGGGGAGGGAAGCACAGATACGCAGTATTTT
CASSLGEGSTDTQYF
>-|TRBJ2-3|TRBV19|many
TGTGCCAGTAGTTGGGCGGCGGCGGAAATACGGGGACAGTATTTT
CASSWAAAEIRGQYF
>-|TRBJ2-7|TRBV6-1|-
TGTGCCAGCAGTGCAGCCCTCTCCTACGAGCAGTACTTC
CASSAALSYEQYF
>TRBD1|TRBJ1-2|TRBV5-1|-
TGCGCCAGCAGCCCGCGGACAGGACCCCCTAACTATGGCTACACCTTC
CASSPRTGPPNYGYTF
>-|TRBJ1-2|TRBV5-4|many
TGTGCCAGCAGCTTGGCAGACAACTATGGCTACACCTTC
CASSLADNYGYTF
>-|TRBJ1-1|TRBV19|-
TGTGCCAGTAGTATAGATCAGGGGACGAACACTGAAGCTTTCTTT
CASSIDQGTNTEAFF
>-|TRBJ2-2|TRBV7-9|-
TGTGCCAGCAGCATAGGAATGCCCGGGGAGCTGTTTTTT
CASSIGMPGELFF
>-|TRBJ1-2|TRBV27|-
TGTGCCAGCAGTTTATCCCCGGGAATCTATGGCTACACCTTC
CASSLSPGIYGYTF
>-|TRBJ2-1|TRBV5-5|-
TGTGCCAGCAGCTTTAGCGTCTTTGAGGGGAGTGAGCAGTTCTTC
CASSFSVFEGSEQFF
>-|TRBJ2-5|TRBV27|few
TGTGCCAGCAGTTACAGGGGAGGATTGGAGACCCAGTACTTC
CASSYRGGLETQYF